The 18 T cell receptor beta chains presented below share a single source sample, sequenced in a study of shared T cell receptors in the human thymus. Repertoires were generated with immunoSEQ multiplex PCR, while TCRdb's copy carries only in-frame clones and drops some. This sample has 630,000 or so clones; about 87% occur once, and the top ten carry 0.0094%. This sample also appeared in a second study, on human thymus T cells.

The sequencing sample was made of thymocytes. Every receptor here comes from a boy in the first two years of life with a congenital heart defect.

The chain joins TRBV4-1 to TRBJ2-3; D is unresolved. Between the trimmed V and J ends, which lost 0 bases and 1 base, there was a span of 8 bases. Germline-derived CDR1 and CDR2 are MGHRA and YSYEKL. This CDR3 region has 15 residues. The CDR3 sequence is CASSQDKPRTDTQYF. The CDR3 DNA follows: TGCGCCAGCAGCCAAGACAAGCCGCGCACAGATACGCAGTATTTT.

The J gene is TRBJ2-7, the V gene TRBV30; weak D call: TRBD2 (7 bases). The CDR3 extends over 13 amino acids. The V gene lost 5 bases and the J gene lost 2 bases, with 13 bases spanning the gap. Germline lookup yields CDR1 GTSNPN and CDR2 SVGIG (reference sequence). CDR3 sequence (DNA): TGTGCCTGGTGCACAGGGACTACCTACGAGCAGTACTTC. This sequence encodes CAWCTGTTYEQYF.

As for this clone: A read error may produce the germline difference seen at one junction end. The V and J genes are TRBV28 and TRBJ1-6; tentatively, D is TRBD1 (5 bases). Germline lookup yields CDR1 MDHEN and CDR2 SYDVKM. The CDR3 consists of 15 residues. In nucleotides, the CDR3 is TGTGCCAGCAGTCCCCCGGGACGGACTAATTCCCCCCTCCACTTT. Translation: CASSPPGRTNSPLHF. Full variable domain (remainder filled in from reference TRBV28 and TRBJ1-6): DVKVTQSSRYLVKRTGEKVFLECVQDMDHENMFWYRQDPGLGLRLIYFSYDVKMKEKGDIPEGYSVSREKKERFSLILESASTNQTSMYLCASSPPGRTNSPLHFGNGTRLTVT.

This clone was counted only a few times. The chain uses TRBV5-1 and TRBJ1-3; D is perhaps TRBD1 (6 bases). Between the trimmed V and J ends, which lost 4 bases and 1 base, there was a span of 27 bases. The CDR3 is 20 amino acids. Germline lookup yields CDR1 SGHRS and CDR2 YFSETQ. The CDR3 here is CASSTQTTGQKVGSGNTIYF. The DNA of the CDR3 is TGCGCCAGCAGCACCCAAACGACAGGTCAAAAGGTGGGTTCTGGAAACACCATATATTTT.

The chain is built from TRBV19 and TRBJ2-2, with 10 bases aligning to TRBD1. Trimming at V came to 10 bases and at J to 0 bases, leaving 8 bases not matched to a gene. This CDR3 is built from 16 residues. The V gene's germline CDR1 is LNHDA and CDR2 SQIVND (reference sequence). The CDR3 region is CATDGDRGANTGELFF. CDR3 nucleotide sequence: TGTGCCACGGACGGGGACAGGGGCGCGAACACCGGGGAGCTGTTTTTT.

This clone turned up a few times. The chain carries TRBV14 and TRBJ2-1; the D gene is possibly TRBD1 (6 bases). Trimming removed 3 bases at V and 7 bases at J, with 19 bases between. Germline CDR1 is SGHDN and CDR2 is FVKESK. This CDR3 comprises 16 residues. The CDR3 is CASSHIDRGGRNEQFF. In DNA form, the CDR3 reads TGTGCCAGCAGCCACATAGACAGAGGGGGTAGGAATGAGCAGTTCTTC. Variable domain in full (rest from reference TRBV14 and TRBJ2-1): EAGVTQFPSHSVIEKGQTVTLRCDPISGHDNLYWYRRVMGKEIKFLLHFVKESKQDESGMPNNRFLAERTGGTYSTLKVQPAELEDSGVYFCASSHIDRGGRNEQFFGPGTRLTVL.

This chain links TRBV15 with TRBJ2-5, with 7 nucleotides matching TRBD2. V shed 1 base and J 3 bases; nucleotides not matched to a gene: 2. The CDR3 loop spans 14 amino acids. The germline V gene encodes CDR1 LNHNV and CDR2 YYDKDF (reference sequence). Here the CDR3 reads CATSRGAGEETQYF. The CDR3 bases are TGTGCCACCAGCAGAGGGGCGGGGGAAGAGACCCAGTACTTC.

The chain is built from TRBV27 and TRBJ1-5; 9 nucleotides agree with TRBD1. Germline V gene data show CDR1 as MNHEY and CDR2 as SMNVEV (reference sequence). The CDR3 totals 16 residues. Trimming cost V 6 bases and J 3 bases; bases outside gene matches: 9. The CDR3 region has the DNA TGTGCCAGCAGGCCCAACAGGGGGCGAGCCAATCAGCCCCAGCATTTT. Translating it yields CASRPNRGRANQPQHF.

The V and J genes are TRBV18 and TRBJ1-3; no clear D. The CDR3 length is 13 residues. CDR1 is KGHSH, CDR2 LQKENI, per germline. Trimming shortened V by 0 bases and J by 8 bases, and 8 bases separated the two germline ends. Here the CDR3 DNA reads TGTGCCAGCTCACCACCGGCCGGGTACACCATATATTTT. This sequence encodes CASSPPAGYTIYF.

V gene TRBV4-3 combines with J gene TRBJ1-2; D is possibly TRBD1 (5 bases). Trimming stripped 4 bases from V and 0 bases from J, with 15 bases between. CDR1 LGHNA and CDR2 YSLEER come from the germline V gene. The CDR3 runs 16 residues. CDR3 DNA: TGCGCCAGCAGCCCCCATGGGAGGGGAGCTAACTATGGCTACACCTTC. Translated, it gives CASSPHGRGANYGYTF.

CDR3 sequence: CASSHRRQRDRATYEQYF. The CDR3 DNA reads TGTGCCAGCAGCCACAGAAGACAGCGGGACAGGGCTACCTACGAGCAGTACTTC. The gene calls are TRBV5-6 and TRBJ2-7, with 9 nucleotides matching TRBD1. Germline lookup yields CDR1 SGHDT and CDR2 YYEEEE. With 4 bases clipped from V and 2 bases from J, the junction kept 16 bases outside the gene matches. The CDR3 has 18 amino acids. The variable domain in full, with the rest retrieved from reference TRBV5-6 and TRBJ2-7, is DAGVTQSPTHLIKTRGQQVTLRCSPKSGHDTVSWYQQALGQGPQFIFQYYEEEERQRGNFPDRFSGHQFPNYSSELNVNALLLGDSALYLCASSHRRQRDRATYEQYFGPGTRLTVT.

The V gene is TRBV30, the J gene TRBJ2-2; 10 nucleotides align to TRBD2. The CDR3 is made up of 15 amino acids. The J segment lost 7 bases and the V segment lost 3 bases, leaving 8 bases of the junction unmatched. Germline V gene lookup returns CDR1 GTSNPN and CDR2 SVGIG (reference sequence). CDR3 DNA: TGTGCCTGGAGGTCTAGCGGGAGTGGAAGCGGGGAGCTGTTTTTT. As protein: CAWRSSGSGSGELFF.

The chain recombines TRBV5-4 with TRBJ2-5, with a weak D call TRBD1 (6 bases). The J call may be incorrect, as the DNA end agrees better with TRBJ2-7. Germline CDR1 reads SGHNT; CDR2 reads YYREEE (reference sequence). The CDR3 covers 14 residues. CDR3 sequence reads: CASSLGGQGYEQYF. The CDR3 DNA follows: TGTGCCAGCAGCTTGGGGGGGCAGGGCTACGAGCAGTACTTC.

The rearrangement joins TRBV25-1 to TRBJ1-1; D unresolved. The V gene's germline CDR1 is MGHDK and CDR2 SYGVNS. Trimming took 1 base from V and 1 from J, leaving 4 bases between them. This CDR3 has 13 amino acids. CDR3 region: CASSELENTEAFF. DNA for the CDR3: TGTGCCAGCAGTGAATTAGAGAACACTGAAGCTTTCTTT.

The chain carries TRBV28 and TRBJ2-4, with a weak D call TRBD1 (5 bases). From germline, CDR1 is MDHEN and CDR2 SYDVKM. V lost 7 bases and J 12 bases, leaving 19 bases between the germline ends. CDR3 length: 13 residues. The CDR3, as DNA: TGTGCCAGCAATTTCAGGCCCCTAGGGGATCAGTACTTC. Its protein is CASNFRPLGDQYF.

The V gene is TRBV30, the J gene TRBJ2-1; D may be TRBD1 (6 bases). The CDR3 runs to 13 residues. V shed 0 bases and J shed 9 bases, with 12 bases lying between them. The V gene's germline CDR1 is GTSNPN and CDR2 SVGIG (reference sequence). This chain's CDR3 is CAWSVFGRGEQFF. In DNA form, the CDR3 reads TGTGCCTGGAGTGTATTTGGCAGGGGTGAGCAGTTCTTC.

This clone has just a few counts. This sequence joins TRBV28 and TRBJ2-7; the D gene is possibly TRBD2 (5 bases). V dropped 6 bases and J dropped 2 bases, with 17 bases sitting between them. The V gene's germline CDR1 is MDHEN and CDR2 SYDVKM. This CDR3 is built from 15 residues. The CDR3 coding sequence is TGTGCCAGCAGCATCGACAAGAGCGGCACCTACGAGCAGTACTTC. Amino acids: CASSIDKSGTYEQYF. The full variable domain, rest sourced from reference TRBV28 and TRBJ2-7, is DVKVTQSSRYLVKRTGEKVFLECVQDMDHENMFWYRQDPGLGLRLIYFSYDVKMKEKGDIPEGYSVSREKKERFSLILESASTNQTSMYLCASSIDKSGTYEQYFGPGTRLTVT.

V is TRBV4-3 and J is TRBJ2-7; 10 bases are a match to TRBD1. The CDR3 length is 18 residues. The junction had 9 bases not matched to a gene; V was cut back by 1 base and J by 0 bases. CDR1 and CDR2 (germline): LGHNA, YSLEER. The CDR3 DNA is TGCGCCAGCAGCCAAGGGATTAAGGGACAGGGGCGCTCCTACGAGCAGTACTTC. It encodes CASSQGIKGQGRSYEQYF.